This T cell receptor beta chain was captured in a study of cytomegalovirus exposure and HLA in healthy donors. Study at large: Among the 350 to 400 donors who were genotyped, about 79% fell in the genetic ancestry cluster that is associated with self-reported Caucasian donors. Study observations and caveats: In a later analysis, productive TCRs from donors in an Asian-associated ancestry cluster reportedly carried fewer N-insertions than the cohort mean. Many donors shared some public TCRs, even though most TCR sequences were rare.

13 Jbeta primers and 60 Vbeta primers were used for the PCR. TCRdb's table, derived via immunoSEQ multiplex PCR, lists solely in-frame clones and lacks some. The table lists approximately 290,000 clones, 80% of them singletons. Points on this clone: What it binds is unknown.

Germline loops: CDR1 MDHEN, CDR2 SYDVKM. Trimming took 5 bases from V and 8 from J, leaving 15 bases between them. There are 13 residues in the CDR3. Sequencing was carried out using PBMCs. V and J are TRBV28 and TRBJ1-2; D is possibly TRBD1 (5 bases). The TCR originated in a girl aged 2 to 10 in good health and CMV-seronegative. The CDR3 sequence: CASSESQVPGYTF. CDR3 DNA: TGTGCCAGCAGTGAATCACAGGTTCCGGGCTACACCTTC.